These 23 T cell receptor beta chains share one sample of origin, sequenced in a study of blood T cell repertoires in COVID-19. The repertoire was sequenced with immunoSEQ multiplex PCR; TCRdb's copy has only in-frame clones and lacks some. The profile shows about 100,000 clones, around 83% of them singletons. Sequencing was performed on peripheral blood. The source is a man in his 70s with acute or convalescent COVID-19.

Written as DNA, the CDR3 is TGTGCCAGTAGTATAGGTAGCGGGCGCCCCTACGAGCAGTACTTC. Its translation: CASSIGSGRPYEQYF. The chain uses TRBV19 and TRBJ2-7, with 7 bases fitting TRBD2. CDR3 length: 15 residues. V was clipped by 1 base and J by 2 bases; unmatched bases: 5. Germline V CDR1 and CDR2: LNHDA, SQIVND (reference sequence).

The rearrangement links TRBV2 to TRBJ1-5; 7 bases align to TRBD1. This CDR3 is 15 amino acids long. From germline, CDR1 is SNHLY and CDR2 FYNNEI. With 1 base clipped from V and 5 bases from J, the junction kept 5 bases outside the gene matches. The CDR3 region is CASSEEGQGDQPQHF. The CDR3 DNA follows: TGTGCCAGCAGTGAAGAGGGGCAGGGGGATCAGCCCCAGCATTTT. Based on the CDR3 plus reference TRBV2 and TRBJ1-5, the full variable domain is EPEVTQTPSHQVTQMGQEVILRCVPISNHLYFYWYRQILGQKVEFLVSFYNNEISEKSEIFDDQFSVERPDGSNFTLKIRSTKLEDSAMYFCASSEEGQGDQPQHFGDGTRLSIL.

With respect to this clone: The sample carries other DNA sequences with the same CDR3. The chain employs TRBV5-4 and TRBJ1-5; D unresolved. V was trimmed by 4 bases and J by 1 base, leaving 9 bases between them. CDR1 and CDR2 (germline): SGHNT, YYREEE (reference sequence). The CDR3 extends over 14 amino acids. Here the CDR3 DNA reads TGTGCCAGCAGCCGAGGAGGGAGCAATCAGCCCCAGCATTTT. It yields the protein CASSRGGSNQPQHF.

The chain joins TRBV7-8 to TRBJ1-2, with 8 bases fitting TRBD1. Germline CDR1 is SGHVS and CDR2 is FQNEAQ. The length of the CDR3 is 14 residues. V lost 3 bases to trimming and J lost 2 bases; unmatched junction nucleotides: 2. The CDR3: CASSLDRENYGYTF. The CDR3 nucleotides read TGTGCCAGCAGCTTGGACAGGGAGAACTATGGCTACACCTTC.

This chain joins TRBV5-1 and TRBJ2-1; 14 positions agree with TRBD2. Losses at the gene ends were 4 bases for V and 14 bases for J; bases not matched to a gene: 5. Germline V gene data show CDR1 as SGHRS and CDR2 as YFSETQ. There are 13 residues in the CDR3. CDR3 sequence (DNA): TGCGCCAGCAGCCCACGACTAGCGGGGGGGAAGTTCTTC. Its translation is CASSPRLAGGKFF. Full variable domain (missing parts from reference TRBV5-1 and TRBJ2-1): KAGVTQTPRYLIKTRGQQVTLSCSPISGHRSVSWYQQTPGQGLQFLFEYFSETQRNKGNFPGRFSGRQFSNSRSEMNVSTLELGDSALYLCASSPRLAGGKFFGPGTRLTVL.

V is TRBV14 and J is TRBJ1-4, with a weak D call TRBD1 (6 bases). This CDR3 comprises 15 residues. Trimming cost V 1 base and J 7 bases, with 13 bases left between them. Germline lookup yields CDR1 SGHDN and CDR2 FVKESK. CDR3 nucleotides: TGTGCCAGCAGCCAAGTACAGGGCTTGGGTGAAAAACTGTTTTTT. This gives the protein CASSQVQGLGEKLFF.

This sequence joins TRBV2 and TRBJ1-1, with a weak D call TRBD1 (6 bases). Germline values: CDR1 SNHLY, CDR2 FYNNEI. The CDR3 contains 13 residues. Trimming removed 6 bases from V and 4 bases from J, with 12 bases in between. This CDR3 is CASRVQGVTEAFF. CDR3 coding DNA: TGTGCCAGCAGAGTACAGGGAGTCACTGAAGCTTTCTTT.

This clone was detected a few times. The chain combines TRBV7-8 with TRBJ2-7; 9 bases align to TRBD2. V shed 5 bases, J shed 2 bases, and the junction held 16 bases outside the gene matches. CDR3 size: 18 residues. Germline V gene data show CDR1 as SGHVS and CDR2 as FQNEAQ. The CDR3 bases are TGTGCCAGCAGCCGCGGAGATAGCGGGGGCTCGAATACCTACGAGCAGTACTTC. Encoded protein: CASSRGDSGGSNTYEQYF.

This chain joins TRBV9 and TRBJ2-3; D remains unclear. Germline V lookup: CDR1 SGDLS, CDR2 YYNGEE. The CDR3 loop spans 13 amino acids. Trimming took 2 bases from V and 4 from J, leaving 8 bases between them. The CDR3 loop is CASSVGAPDTQYF. The DNA for the CDR3 is TGTGCCAGCAGCGTGGGCGCGCCAGATACGCAGTATTTT.

The genes are TRBV6-5 and TRBJ1-3; tentatively, D is TRBD1 (5 bases). V was pared by 7 bases and J by 0 bases, with 13 bases between. This CDR3 is 15 amino acids long. Germline CDR1 MNHEY, CDR2 SVGAGI. This CDR3 is CASKGRGSSGNTIYF. CDR3 nucleotides: TGTGCCAGCAAGGGGAGGGGCAGCTCTGGAAACACCATATATTTT.

The chain is built from TRBV13 and TRBJ1-1; TRBD1 might be the D (5 bases). V was cut by 4 bases and J by 4 bases, with 19 bases left in between. This CDR3 spans 16 amino acids. Germline CDR1 and CDR2: PRHDT and FYEKMQ (reference sequence). CDR3 sequence: CASSSGGKGRITEAFF. In DNA, the CDR3 is TGTGCCAGCAGCTCGGGAGGGAAGGGGAGGATCACTGAAGCTTTCTTT.

In its sample, this clone was seen a few times. CDR3 sequence: CASSYSRDGFGGSYEQYF. In DNA, the CDR3 is TGTGCCAGCAGTTACTCGAGAGATGGCTTCGGGGGCTCCTACGAGCAGTACTTC. The chain employs TRBV6-2 or TRBV6-3 and TRBJ2-7; maybe TRBD2 (6 bases). Germline CDR1 MNHEY, CDR2 SVGEGT. V was cut by 0 bases and J by 0 bases, with 18 bases left in between. This CDR3 is built from 18 residues.

This chain joins TRBV5-1 and TRBJ2-5; the D gene is possibly TRBD1 (5 bases). Trimming shortened V by 4 bases and J by 5 bases, and 18 bases separated the two germline ends. Germline V gene data show CDR1 as SGHRS and CDR2 as YFSETQ. The CDR3 has 15 residues. CDR3 DNA: TGCGCCAGCAGCCCGATAGGACAAAAAGGGGAGACCCAGTACTTC. Translating gives CASSPIGQKGETQYF.

V is TRBV6-5 and J is TRBJ2-1; 9 nucleotides match TRBD1. Germline CDR1 reads MNHEY; CDR2 reads SVGAGI. CDR3 size: 15 residues. V shed 0 bases, J shed 4 bases, and the junction held 1 base outside the gene matches. CDR3 in DNA: TGTGCCAGCAGTTACTCTGGGACAGGGTACAATGAGCAGTTCTTC. Translated, it gives CASSYSGTGYNEQFF.

V is TRBV29-1 and J is TRBJ1-1, with D possibly TRBD1 on 5 matching bases. With 4 bases removed from V and 0 bases from J, the gap between germline ends came to 9 bases. CDR1 SQVTM and CDR2 ANQGSEA come from the germline V gene. This CDR3 comprises 13 residues. The DNA for the CDR3 is TGCAGCGTTGCCCAGGGAATGAACACTGAAGCTTTCTTT. This codes for CSVAQGMNTEAFF.

This chain uses TRBV7-2 with TRBJ2-2; D is unclear. The germline V gene encodes CDR1 SGHTA and CDR2 FQGNSA. The CDR3 totals 13 residues. The V end lost 5 bases, the J end lost 6 bases, and 10 bases lay between the germline ends. CDR3 in DNA: TGTGCCAGCAGCCTCTCACCGGCCGGGGAGCTGTTTTTT. It is translated as CASSLSPAGELFF.

The J gene is TRBJ1-2, the V gene TRBV3-1 (or the pseudogene TRBV3-2); TRBD1 might be the D (6 bases). CDR3 length equals 19 residues. In germline, CDR1 is LGHDT, CDR2 YNNKEL (reference sequence). Trimming took 1 base from V and 4 from J, leaving 25 bases between them. CDR3: CASSQGGHRRKYESYGYTF. The CDR3 DNA reads TGTGCCAGCAGCCAAGGGGGACACAGGAGGAAGTATGAGAGCTATGGCTACACCTTC.

V and J are TRBV19 and TRBJ1-5; D gene unclear. Trimming removed 3 bases at V and 4 bases at J, with 7 bases between. This CDR3 spans 13 amino acids. CDR1 and CDR2 from the germline V gene are LNHDA and SQIVND (reference sequence). CDR3 amino acids: CASSMTENQPQHF. The CDR3 DNA reads TGTGCCAGTAGTATGACGGAGAATCAGCCCCAGCATTTT. Full variable domain (remainder filled in from reference TRBV19 and TRBJ1-5): DGGITQSPKYLFRKEGQNVTLSCEQNLNHDAMYWYRQDPGQGLRLIYYSQIVNDFQKGDIAEGYSVSREKKESFPLTVTSAQKNPTAFYLCASSMTENQPQHFGDGTRLSIL.

V gene TRBV5-1 combines with J gene TRBJ2-3, with TRBD1 as a possible D gene (5 bases). The CDR3 is 14 residues long. Trimming removed 0 bases at V and 3 bases at J, with 8 bases between. Germline CDR1 and CDR2: SGHRS and YFSETQ. The CDR3 region has the DNA TGCGCCAGCAGCTTGGAAGGGGCGACAGATACGCAGTATTTT. Its protein is CASSLEGATDTQYF.

This clone was recorded at least ten times. This sample includes further DNA sequences coding for the same CDR3. The J gene is TRBJ2-7, the V gene TRBV6-8; TRBD1 matches at 8 bases. This CDR3 contains 18 residues. Looked up from germline, CDR1 is MNHGY and CDR2 is SAAAGT. V was pared by 5 bases and J by 4 bases, with 19 bases of the junction left unmatched. CDR3 sequence (DNA): TGTGCCAGCAGTCCGACAGGGGTTGATTTTCGCGCCGATTACGAGCAGTACTTC. Its translation is CASSPTGVDFRADYEQYF.

This sequence joins TRBV6-2 or TRBV6-3 and TRBJ2-5; perhaps TRBD1 as D (6 bases). Germline CDR1 is MNHEY and CDR2 is SVGEGT. The CDR3 is made up of 13 amino acids. V dropped 5 bases and J dropped 5 bases, with 12 bases sitting between them. The CDR3 loop reads CASSRDIGETQYF. The CDR3 region has the DNA TGTGCCAGCAGTCGGGACATTGGGGAGACCCAGTACTTC.

The chain is built from TRBV2 and TRBJ2-3; possibly TRBD2 for D (5 bases). The V gene lost 3 bases and the J gene lost 4 bases, with 11 bases spanning the gap. Germline V gene sequence: CDR1 SNHLY, CDR2 FYNNEI. The CDR3 has 14 residues. CDR3 sequence: CASSEGLGADTQYF. The CDR3 nucleotides read TGTGCCAGCAGTGAGGGTCTCGGGGCAGATACGCAGTATTTT.

This clone has a single count. Other nucleotide sequences in the sample specify the same CDR3. The chain couples TRBV5-4 to TRBJ2-7, with 11 bases that match TRBD2. Germline CDR1 reads SGHNT; CDR2 reads YYREEE (reference sequence). This CDR3 has 15 amino acids. J lost 2 bases, V lost 5 bases, and 6 bases had no gene match. The CDR3 here is CASSPGTSGPYEQYF. The CDR3 coding sequence is TGTGCCAGCAGTCCAGGGACTAGCGGACCCTACGAGCAGTACTTC.